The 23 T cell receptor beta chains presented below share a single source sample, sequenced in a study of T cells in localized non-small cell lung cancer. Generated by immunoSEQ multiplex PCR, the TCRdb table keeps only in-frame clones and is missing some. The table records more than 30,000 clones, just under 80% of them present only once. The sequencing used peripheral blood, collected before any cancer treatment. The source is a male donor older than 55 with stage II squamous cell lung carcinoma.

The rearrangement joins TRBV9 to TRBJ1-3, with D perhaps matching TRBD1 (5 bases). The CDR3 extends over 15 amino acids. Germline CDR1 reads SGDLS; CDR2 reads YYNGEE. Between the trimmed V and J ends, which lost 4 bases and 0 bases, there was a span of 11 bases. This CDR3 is CASSRDPSSGNTIYF. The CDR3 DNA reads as TGTGCCAGCAGCCGGGACCCCTCCTCTGGAAACACCATATATTTT.

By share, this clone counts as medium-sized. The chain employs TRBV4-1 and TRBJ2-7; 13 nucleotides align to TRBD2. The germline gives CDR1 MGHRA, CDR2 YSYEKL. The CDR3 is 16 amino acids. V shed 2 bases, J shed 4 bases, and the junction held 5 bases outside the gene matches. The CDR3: CASSQPGTSGKYEQYF. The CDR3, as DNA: TGCGCCAGCAGCCAACCTGGGACTAGCGGGAAGTACGAGCAGTACTTC.

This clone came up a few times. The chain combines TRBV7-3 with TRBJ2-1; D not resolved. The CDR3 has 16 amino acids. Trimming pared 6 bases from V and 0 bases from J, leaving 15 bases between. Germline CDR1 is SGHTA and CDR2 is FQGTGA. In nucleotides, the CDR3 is TGTGCCAGCAGGCAGCAGACCGGAAGCTCCTACAATGAGCAGTTCTTC. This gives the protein CASRQQTGSSYNEQFF.

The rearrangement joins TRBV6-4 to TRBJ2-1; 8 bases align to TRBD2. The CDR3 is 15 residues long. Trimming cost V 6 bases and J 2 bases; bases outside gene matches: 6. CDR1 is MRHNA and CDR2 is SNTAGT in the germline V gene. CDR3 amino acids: CASSAAGGAYNEQFF. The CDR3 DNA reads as TGTGCCAGCAGCGCCGCGGGAGGCGCCTACAATGAGCAGTTCTTC.

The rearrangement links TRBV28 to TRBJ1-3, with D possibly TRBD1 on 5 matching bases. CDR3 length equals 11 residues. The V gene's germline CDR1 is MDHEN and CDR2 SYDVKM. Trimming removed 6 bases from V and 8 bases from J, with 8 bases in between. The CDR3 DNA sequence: TGTGCCAGCAGGGGGGAGGACACCATATATTTT. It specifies CASRGEDTIYF.

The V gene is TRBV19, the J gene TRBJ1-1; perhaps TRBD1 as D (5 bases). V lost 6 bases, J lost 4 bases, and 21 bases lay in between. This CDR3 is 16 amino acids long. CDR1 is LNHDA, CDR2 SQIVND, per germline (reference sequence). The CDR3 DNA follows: TGTGCCAGTAGAATCCAGGGTGAAATAATGAGCACTGAAGCTTTCTTT. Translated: CASRIQGEIMSTEAFF.

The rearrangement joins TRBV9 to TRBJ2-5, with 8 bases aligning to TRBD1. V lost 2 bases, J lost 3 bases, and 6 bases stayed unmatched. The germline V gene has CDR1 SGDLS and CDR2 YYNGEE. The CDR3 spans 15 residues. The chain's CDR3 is CASSVGPDREETQYF. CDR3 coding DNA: TGTGCCAGCAGCGTGGGTCCGGACAGGGAAGAGACCCAGTACTTC.

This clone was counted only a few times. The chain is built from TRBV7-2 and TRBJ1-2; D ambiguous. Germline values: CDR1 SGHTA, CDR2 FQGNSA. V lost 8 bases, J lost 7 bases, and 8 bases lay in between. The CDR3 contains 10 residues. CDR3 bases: TGTGCCAGCGGAAGGACTGGCTACACCTTC. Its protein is CASGRTGYTF. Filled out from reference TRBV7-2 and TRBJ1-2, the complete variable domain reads GAGVSQSPSNKVTEKGKDVELRCDPISGHTALYWYRQSLGQGLEFLIYFQGNSAPDKSGLPSDRFSAERTGGSVSTLTIQRTQQEDSAVYLCASGRTGYTFGSGTRLTVV.

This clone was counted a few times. The CDR3 loop is CATPSYEQYF. The CDR3 nucleotides read TGTGCCACCCCTTCGTACGAGCAGTACTTC. The V gene is TRBV15, the J gene TRBJ2-7; D remains unclear. The germline V gene has CDR1 LNHNV and CDR2 YYDKDF (reference sequence). There are 10 residues in the CDR3. Between the trimmed V and J ends, which lost 8 bases and 4 bases, there was a span of 6 bases.

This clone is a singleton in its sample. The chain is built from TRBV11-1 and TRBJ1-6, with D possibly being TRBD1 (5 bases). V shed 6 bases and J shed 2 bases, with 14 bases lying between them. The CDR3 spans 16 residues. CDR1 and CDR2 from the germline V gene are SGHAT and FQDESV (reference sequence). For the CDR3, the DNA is TGTGCCAGCAGTTTGCGCGGGGACCCCTATAATTCACCCCTCCACTTT. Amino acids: CASSLRGDPYNSPLHF.

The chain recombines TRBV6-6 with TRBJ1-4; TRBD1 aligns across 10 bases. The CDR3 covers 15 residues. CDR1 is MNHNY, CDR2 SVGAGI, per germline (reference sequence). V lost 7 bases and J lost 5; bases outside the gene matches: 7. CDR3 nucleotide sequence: TGTGCCAGCAACAGACAGGGGGCATCGAATGAAAAACTGTTTTTT. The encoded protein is CASNRQGASNEKLFF.

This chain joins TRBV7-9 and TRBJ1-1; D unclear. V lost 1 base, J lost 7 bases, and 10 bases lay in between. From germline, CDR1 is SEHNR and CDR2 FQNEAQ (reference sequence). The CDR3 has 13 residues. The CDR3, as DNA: TGTGCCAGCAGCTTAGGAAGAGATGGTGAAGCTTTCTTT. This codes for CASSLGRDGEAFF.

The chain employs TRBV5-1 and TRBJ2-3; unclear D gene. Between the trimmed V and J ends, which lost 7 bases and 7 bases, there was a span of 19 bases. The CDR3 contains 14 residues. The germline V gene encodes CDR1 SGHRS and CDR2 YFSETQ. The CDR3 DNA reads TGCGCCAGCTTAGATATCGGCACACAGAATACGCAGTATTTT. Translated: CASLDIGTQNTQYF.

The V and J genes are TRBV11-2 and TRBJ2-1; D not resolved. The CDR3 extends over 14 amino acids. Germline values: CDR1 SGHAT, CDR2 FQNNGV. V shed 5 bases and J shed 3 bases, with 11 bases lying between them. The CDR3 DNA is TGTGCCAGCAGCCGGGCCGGTAGCTACAATGAGCAGTTCTTC. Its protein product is CASSRAGSYNEQFF.

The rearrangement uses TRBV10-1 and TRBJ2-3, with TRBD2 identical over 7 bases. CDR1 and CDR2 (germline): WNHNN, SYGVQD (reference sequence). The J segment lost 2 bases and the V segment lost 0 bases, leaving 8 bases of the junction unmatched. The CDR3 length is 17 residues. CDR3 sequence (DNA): TGCGCCAGCAGTGAGTCGTGGGCGCGGGGGTACACAGATACGCAGTATTTT. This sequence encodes CASSESWARGYTDTQYF.

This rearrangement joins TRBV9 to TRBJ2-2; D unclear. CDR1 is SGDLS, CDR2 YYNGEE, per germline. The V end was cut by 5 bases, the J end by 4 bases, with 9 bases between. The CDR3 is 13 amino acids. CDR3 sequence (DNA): TGTGCCAGCAGGCTAGAGGCCACCGGGGAGCTGTTTTTT. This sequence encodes CASRLEATGELFF.

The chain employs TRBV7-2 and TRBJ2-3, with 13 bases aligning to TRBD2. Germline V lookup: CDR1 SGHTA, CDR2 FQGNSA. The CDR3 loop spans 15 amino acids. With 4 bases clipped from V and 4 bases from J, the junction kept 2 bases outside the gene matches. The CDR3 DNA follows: TGTGCCAGCAGCTGGACTAGCGGGAGCCCAGATACGCAGTATTTT. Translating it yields CASSWTSGSPDTQYF.

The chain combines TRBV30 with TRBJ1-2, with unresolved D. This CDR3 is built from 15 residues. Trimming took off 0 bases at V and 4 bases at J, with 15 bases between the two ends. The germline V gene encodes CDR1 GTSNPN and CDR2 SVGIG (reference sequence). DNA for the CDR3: TGTGCCTGGAGTGTAGGAAGGGTTGTGGGCTATGGCTACACCTTC. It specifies CAWSVGRVVGYGYTF.

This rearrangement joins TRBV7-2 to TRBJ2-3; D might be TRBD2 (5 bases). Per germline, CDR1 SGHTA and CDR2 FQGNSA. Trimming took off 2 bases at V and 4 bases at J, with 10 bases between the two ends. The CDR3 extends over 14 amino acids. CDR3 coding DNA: TGTGCCAGCAGCTTAAAATGGGGAGCAGATACGCAGTATTTT. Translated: CASSLKWGADTQYF.

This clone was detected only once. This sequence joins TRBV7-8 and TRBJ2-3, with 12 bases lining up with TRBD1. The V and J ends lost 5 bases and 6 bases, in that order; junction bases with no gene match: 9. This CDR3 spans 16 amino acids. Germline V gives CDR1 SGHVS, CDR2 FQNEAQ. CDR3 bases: TGTGCCAGCAGCCAACCGGGACAGGGGGCAAGGGATACGCAGTATTTT. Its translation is CASSQPGQGARDTQYF. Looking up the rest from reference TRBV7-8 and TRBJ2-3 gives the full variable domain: GAGVSQSPRYKVAKRGQDVALRCDPISGHVSLFWYQQALGQGPEFLTYFQNEAQLDKSGLPSDRFFAERPEGSVSTLKIQRTQQEDSAVYLCASSQPGQGARDTQYFGPGTRLTVL.

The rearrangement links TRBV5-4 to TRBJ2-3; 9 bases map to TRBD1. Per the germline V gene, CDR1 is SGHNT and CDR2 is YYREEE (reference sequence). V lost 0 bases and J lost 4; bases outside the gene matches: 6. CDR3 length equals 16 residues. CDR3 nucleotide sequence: TGTGCCAGCAGCTTGGGAGGGACAGGGTCCGCAGATACGCAGTATTTT. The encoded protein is CASSLGGTGSADTQYF.

CDR3 loop: CASSIQGAPGYTF. The CDR3 bases are TGTGCCAGTAGTATCCAGGGCGCCCCGGGCTACACCTTC. V is TRBV19 and J is TRBJ1-2; tentatively, D is TRBD1 (5 bases). V was cut by 3 bases and J by 8 bases, with 13 bases left in between. The germline gives CDR1 LNHDA, CDR2 SQIVND (reference sequence). The CDR3 has 13 amino acids. The whole variable domain, remainder taken from reference TRBV19 and TRBJ1-2, is DGGITQSPKYLFRKEGQNVTLSCEQNLNHDAMYWYRQDPGQGLRLIYYSQIVNDFQKGDIAEGYSVSREKKESFPLTVTSAQKNPTAFYLCASSIQGAPGYTFGSGTRLTVV.

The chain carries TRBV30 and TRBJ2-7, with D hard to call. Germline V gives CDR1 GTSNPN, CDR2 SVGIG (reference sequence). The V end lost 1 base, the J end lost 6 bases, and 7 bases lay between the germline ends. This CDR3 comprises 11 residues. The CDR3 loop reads CAWSAPSEQYF. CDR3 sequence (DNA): TGTGCCTGGAGTGCCCCCAGCGAGCAGTACTTC.